Sequencing of this T cell receptor (beta chain) was carried out in a study of regulatory T cells in long-lasting Graves disease. CDR3 length: 14 residues. The germline gives CDR1 SNHLY, CDR2 FYNNEI. Trimming cost V 7 bases and J 8 bases, with 20 bases left between them. In building TCR beta libraries, iRepertoire HTBI primers were used together with Arm-PCR of CDR3 regions. Each CDR3 protein is one row after TCRdb ran MiXCR on the multiplex PCR reads. The data hold some 340,000 distinct CDR3 sequences, with around 23% observed a single time. In its sample, this clonotype was seen many times. Sample time point: persistent/refractory GD, antithyroid drugs over 5 years with positive TRAb. The TCR library was made from RNA that had been extracted from PBMCs in TRIzol. Each of the patients was recruited from an endocrinology department situated in Xi'an, China.

The TCR comes from a woman between 40 and 55 years old with Graves disease. J is TRBJ1-1 and V is TRBV2, with D perhaps matching TRBD1 (6 bases). The sample was peripheral blood mononuclear cells (PBMCs), taken when the disease was refractory, from a patient treated with antithyroid drugs. The CDR3 DNA sequence: TGTGCCAGCATTAAGCCCGGGACACCGCTGGAAGCTTTCTTT. It yields the protein CASIKPGTPLEAFF.